The clone carrying this T cell receptor beta chain turned up a few times. Its antigen is unknown. This sample stems from a study of blood T cells in healthy people across ages. Study-level points and caveats: No conclusive comparison of naive versus antigen-experienced cells was possible with unsorted PBMCs.

Primers used in a second PCR of roughly 7 to 12 cycles were a sample-barcoded 5' primer and a J-beta primer mix. Via MiXCR, TCRdb re-called the 5' RACE reads, giving one row per CDR3 protein. The data show some 640,000 distinct CDR3 sequences, about 30% seen once. The length of the CDR3 is 14 residues. The V gene's germline CDR1 is DFQATT and CDR2 SNEGSKA (reference sequence). V was clipped by 3 bases and J by 2 bases, with 14 bases between them. This sequence joins TRBV20-1 and TRBJ2-7; a weak D match, TRBD1 (6 bases). The source material was blood. The TCR was taken from a woman aged 80 or over in good health. CDR3 in amino acids: CSASLRTETYEQYF. The CDR3 DNA reads TGCAGTGCTAGTCTACGGACAGAAACCTACGAGCAGTACTTC.